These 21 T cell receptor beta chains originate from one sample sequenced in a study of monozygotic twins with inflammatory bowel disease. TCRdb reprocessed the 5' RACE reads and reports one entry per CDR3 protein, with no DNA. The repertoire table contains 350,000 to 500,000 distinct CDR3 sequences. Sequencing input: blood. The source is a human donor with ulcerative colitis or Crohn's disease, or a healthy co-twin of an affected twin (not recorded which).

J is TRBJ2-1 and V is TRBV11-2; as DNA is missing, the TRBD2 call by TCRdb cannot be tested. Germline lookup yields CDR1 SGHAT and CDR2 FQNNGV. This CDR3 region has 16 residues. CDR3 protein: CASSLGGPGVYNEQFF.

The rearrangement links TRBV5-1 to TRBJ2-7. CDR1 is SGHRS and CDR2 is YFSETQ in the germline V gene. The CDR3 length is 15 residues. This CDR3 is CASSSLTGAPIEQYF.

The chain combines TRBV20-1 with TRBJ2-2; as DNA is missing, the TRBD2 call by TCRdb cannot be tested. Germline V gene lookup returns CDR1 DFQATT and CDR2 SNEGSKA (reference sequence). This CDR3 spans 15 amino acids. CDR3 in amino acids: CSARGRAGETGELFF.

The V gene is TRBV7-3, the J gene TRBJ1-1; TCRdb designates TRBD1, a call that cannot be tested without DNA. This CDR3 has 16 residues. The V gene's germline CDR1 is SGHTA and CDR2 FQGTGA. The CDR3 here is CASSLTVGTENTEAFF.

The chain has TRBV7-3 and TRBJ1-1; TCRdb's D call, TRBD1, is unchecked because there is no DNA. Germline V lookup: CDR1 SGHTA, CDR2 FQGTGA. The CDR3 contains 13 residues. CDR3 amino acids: CASSLIGGGEAFF.

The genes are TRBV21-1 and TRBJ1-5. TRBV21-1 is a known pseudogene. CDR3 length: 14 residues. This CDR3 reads CASSKARVDQPQHF.

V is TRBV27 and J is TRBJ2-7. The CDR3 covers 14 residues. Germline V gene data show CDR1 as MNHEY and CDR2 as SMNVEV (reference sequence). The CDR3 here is CASSSDRKSYEQYF.

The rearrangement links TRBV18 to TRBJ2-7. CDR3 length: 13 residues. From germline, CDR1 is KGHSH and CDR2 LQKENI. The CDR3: CASSPGPEREQYF. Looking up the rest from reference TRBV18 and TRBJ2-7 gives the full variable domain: NAGVMQNPRHLVRRRGQEARLRCSPMKGHSHVYWYRQLPEEGLKFMVYLQKENIIDESGMPKERFSAEFPKEGPSILRIQQVVRGDSAAYFCASSPGPEREQYFGPGTRLTVT.

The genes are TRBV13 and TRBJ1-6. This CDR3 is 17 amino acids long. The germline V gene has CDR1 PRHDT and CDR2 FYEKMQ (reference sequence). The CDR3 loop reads CASSIIRAQVRGSPLHF. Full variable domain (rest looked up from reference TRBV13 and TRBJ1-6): AAGVIQSPRHLIKEKRETATLKCYPIPRHDTVYWYQQGPGQDPQFLISFYEKMQSDKGSIPDRFSAQQFSDYHSELNMSSLELGDSALYFCASSIIRAQVRGSPLHFGNGTRLTVT.

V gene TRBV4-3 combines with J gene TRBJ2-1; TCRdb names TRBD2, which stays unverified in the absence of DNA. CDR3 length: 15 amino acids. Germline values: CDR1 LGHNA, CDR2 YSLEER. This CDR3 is CASSQVVAVYNEQFF.

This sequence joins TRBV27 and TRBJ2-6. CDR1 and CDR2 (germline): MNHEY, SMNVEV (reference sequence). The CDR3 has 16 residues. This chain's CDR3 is CASSSFVYSGANVLTF. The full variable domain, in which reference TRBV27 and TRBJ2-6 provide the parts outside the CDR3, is EAQVTQNPRYLITVTGKKLTVTCSQNMNHEYMSWYRQDPGLGLRQIYYSMNVEVTDKGDVPEGYKVSRKEKRNFPLILESPSPNQTSLYFCASSSFVYSGANVLTFGAGSRLTVL.

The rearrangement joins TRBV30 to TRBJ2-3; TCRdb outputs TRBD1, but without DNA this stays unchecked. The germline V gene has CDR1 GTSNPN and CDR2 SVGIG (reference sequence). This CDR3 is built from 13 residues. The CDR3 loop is CAWNPGVTDTQYF.

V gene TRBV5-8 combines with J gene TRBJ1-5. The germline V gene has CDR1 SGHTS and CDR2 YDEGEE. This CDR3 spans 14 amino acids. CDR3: CASSKETSNQPQHF.

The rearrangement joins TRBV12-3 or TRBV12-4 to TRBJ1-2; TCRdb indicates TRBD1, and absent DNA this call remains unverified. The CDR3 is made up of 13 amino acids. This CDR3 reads CASSMAPSTGYTF.

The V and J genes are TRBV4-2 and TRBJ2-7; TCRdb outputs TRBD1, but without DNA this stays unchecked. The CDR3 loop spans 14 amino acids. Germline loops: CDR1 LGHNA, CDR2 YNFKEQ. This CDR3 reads CASSSVGVGDEQYF.

The chain's CDR3 is CASSIGQLESNYGYTF. The chain is built from TRBV7-3 and TRBJ1-2; TCRdb names TRBD1, which stays unverified in the absence of DNA. The CDR3 runs to 16 residues. The germline CDR1 and CDR2 sequences are SGHTA and FQGTGA.

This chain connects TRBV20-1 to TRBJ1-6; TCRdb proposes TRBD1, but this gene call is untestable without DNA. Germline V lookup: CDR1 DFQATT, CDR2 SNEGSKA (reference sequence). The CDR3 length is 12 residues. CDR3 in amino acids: CSAGQGVSPLHF.

The CDR3 spells CSAWSEETQYF. The chain links TRBV20-1 to TRBJ2-5. Germline V CDR1 and CDR2: DFQATT, SNEGSKA (reference sequence). The CDR3 is 11 residues long.

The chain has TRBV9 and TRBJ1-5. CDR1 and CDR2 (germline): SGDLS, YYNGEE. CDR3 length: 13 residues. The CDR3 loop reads CASSLLGNQPQHF.

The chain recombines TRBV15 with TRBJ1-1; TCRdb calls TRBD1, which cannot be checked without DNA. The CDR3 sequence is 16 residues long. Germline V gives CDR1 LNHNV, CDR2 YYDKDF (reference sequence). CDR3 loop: CATSTRPGQANTEAFF.

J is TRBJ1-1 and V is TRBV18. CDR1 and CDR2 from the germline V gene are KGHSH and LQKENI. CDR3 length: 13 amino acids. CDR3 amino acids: CASSPPVDTEAFF.